This T cell receptor (beta chain) was identified during a study of patients with pleural tuberculosis. TCRdb recomputed calls from the reads with MiXCR, one row per CDR3 protein. The table has 45,000 to 55,000 distinct CDR3 sequences, less than 9.5% seen once. This clonotype was detected ten times or more. Germline V lookup: CDR1 MNHEY, CDR2 SVGEGT. This CDR3 comprises 12 residues. This clonotype originated in a human donor with pleural tuberculosis. The chain uses TRBV6-2 or TRBV6-3 and TRBJ2-1; TRBD1 or TRBD2 may be the D gene (5 bases each). The CDR3 coding sequence is TGTGTCACCAGCGGACAATACAATGAGCAGTTCTTC. Its protein is CVTSGQYNEQFF.